One sample yielded the 32 T cell receptor beta chains listed below, sequenced in a study of neurological immune-mediated disorders. One entry per CDR3 protein results from TCRdb running MiXCR on the 5' RACE reads. The sample has 20,000 to 30,000 distinct CDR3 sequences, approximately 13% seen once. The sequencing input was PBMCs. The receptor set was obtained from a woman aged 60-70 years with HTLV-1-associated myelopathy (HAM/TSP).

This clonotype was seen ten or more times. The chain recombines TRBV20-1 with TRBJ2-7, with D tentatively TRBD2 (5 bases). The CDR3 covers 12 residues. Germline V gives CDR1 DFQATT, CDR2 SNEGSKA (reference sequence). The ends were cut back, 0 bases at V and 10 bases at J, with 13 bases in the middle. The DNA of the CDR3 is TGCAGTGCTAGAGAAGCTGGAGGTACCCAGTACTTC. This sequence encodes CSAREAGGTQYF.

The sample holds many counts of this clonotype. The V and J genes are TRBV4-3 and TRBJ2-3; D perhaps matches TRBD2 (5 bases). This CDR3 comprises 14 residues. The germline gives CDR1 LGHNA, CDR2 YSLEER. Trimming removed 1 base from V and 0 bases from J, with 5 bases in between. In DNA form, the CDR3 reads TGCGCCAGCAGCCAAGGAGGGAGCACAGATACGCAGTATTTT. Translated: CASSQGGSTDTQYF.

The sample holds many counts of this clonotype. This chain joins TRBV7-2 and TRBJ1-4; D call uncertain. CDR1 and CDR2 from the germline V gene are SGHTA and FQGNSA. This CDR3 comprises 17 residues. Trimming removed 4 bases at V and 0 bases at J, with 15 bases between. The CDR3 sequence is CASSYAGKGATNEKLFF. CDR3 sequence (DNA): TGTGCCAGCAGCTACGCCGGAAAAGGTGCAACTAATGAAAAACTGTTTTTT.

This clonotype was counted many times. This chain links TRBV14 with TRBJ2-5; D is undetermined. V lost 5 bases and J 5 bases, leaving 9 bases between the germline ends. Germline V lookup: CDR1 SGHDN, CDR2 FVKESK. The CDR3 consists of 12 residues. CDR3 protein: CASSSPLETQYF. CDR3 sequence (DNA): TGTGCCAGCAGCTCTCCGTTGGAGACCCAGTACTTC.

In this sample, this clonotype turned up many times. J is TRBJ2-3 and V is TRBV7-9; TRBD2 is a possible D gene (5 bases). Germline CDR1 is SEHNR and CDR2 is FQNEAQ (reference sequence). This CDR3 has 12 amino acids. V was clipped by 3 bases and J by 12 bases, with 13 bases between them. CDR3 sequence reads: CASSFPSQVQYF. Here the CDR3 DNA reads TGTGCCAGCAGCTTTCCTAGCCAGGTCCAGTATTTT.

This clonotype was recorded at least ten times. The rearrangement links TRBV27 to TRBJ2-1; 15 nucleotides line up with TRBD2. Unmatched junction bases numbered 3, after V lost 6 bases and J lost 6 bases. This CDR3 has 15 residues. Germline V CDR1 and CDR2: MNHEY, SMNVEV (reference sequence). The CDR3 protein is CASRGGLAGGNEQFF. CDR3 sequence (DNA): TGTGCCAGCAGGGGGGGACTAGCGGGGGGCAATGAGCAGTTCTTC.

This clonotype was seen repeatedly, ten times or more. The chain uses TRBV20-1 and TRBJ2-7, with D perhaps TRBD2 (5 bases). There are 11 residues in the CDR3. Germline-derived CDR1 and CDR2 are DFQATT and SNEGSKA (reference sequence). Between the trimmed V and J ends, which lost 5 bases and 2 bases, there was a span of 7 bases. CDR3 residues: CSAAGTYEQYF. Written as DNA, the CDR3 is TGCAGTGCTGCCGGGACCTACGAGCAGTACTTC.

Ten or more counts support this clonotype. V usage is TRBV11-2 and J usage is TRBJ2-5; TRBD2 might be the D (6 bases). Trimming removed 4 bases from V and 2 bases from J, with 11 bases in between. The CDR3 runs to 14 residues. The V gene's germline CDR1 is SGHAT and CDR2 FQNNGV. The CDR3 DNA sequence: TGTGCCAGCAGCTCCCTGGGGGGTCAAGAGACCCAGTACTTC. Amino acid sequence: CASSSLGGQETQYF.

This clonotype was observed at least ten times. J is TRBJ1-1 and V is TRBV29-1; 9 nucleotides line up with TRBD1. J gave up 1 base and V 7 bases, and 4 bases lay outside the gene matches. The CDR3 runs to 13 residues. CDR1 SQVTM and CDR2 ANQGSEA come from the germline V gene. In nucleotides, the CDR3 is TGCAGCGCTAGGGGACAGGGGAACACTGAAGCTTTCTTT. This sequence encodes CSARGQGNTEAFF. Based on the CDR3 plus reference TRBV29-1 and TRBJ1-1, the full variable domain is SAVISQKPSRDICQRGTSLTIQCQVDSQVTMMFWYRQQPGQSLTLIATANQGSEATYESGFVIDKFPISRPNLTFSTLTVSNMSPEDSSIYLCSARGQGNTEAFFGQGTRLTVV.

This clonotype was recorded many times. The V gene is TRBV20-1, the J gene TRBJ1-6, with D uncertain. This CDR3 contains 13 residues. With 0 bases removed from V and 10 bases from J, the gap between germline ends came to 10 bases. Germline V gene lookup returns CDR1 DFQATT and CDR2 SNEGSKA (reference sequence). DNA for the CDR3: TGCAGTGCTAGAGAGGCAGGCCAATCACCCCTCCACTTT. Residues: CSAREAGQSPLHF.

This clonotype appeared a single time. The V call is TRBV5-1, the J call TRBJ2-3; 10 positions agree with TRBD2. V was clipped by 0 bases and J by 6 bases; unmatched bases: 10. Germline-derived CDR1 and CDR2 are SGHRS and YFSETQ. CDR3 length: 17 residues. The CDR3 bases are TGCGCCAGCAGCTTGGGGGGGGTAGCGGGAGGCCTGGATACGCAGTATTTT. Translating it yields CASSLGGVAGGLDTQYF.

The table lists this clonotype with many counts. The genes are TRBV6-5 and TRBJ1-6; 7 bases fit TRBD1. V gave up 0 bases and J gave up 6 bases; unmatched junction bases: 5. Germline assignment: CDR1 MNHEY and CDR2 SVGAGI. The CDR3 runs to 16 residues. CDR3 loop: CASSYSRDSFNSPLHF. CDR3 bases: TGTGCCAGCAGTTACTCCCGGGACAGTTTTAATTCACCCCTCCACTTT.

This clonotype was detected many times. V usage is TRBV20-1 and J usage is TRBJ2-3; D unclear. Trimming shortened V by 0 bases and J by 0 bases, and 7 bases separated the two germline ends. In germline, CDR1 is DFQATT, CDR2 SNEGSKA (reference sequence). This CDR3 has 14 amino acids. CDR3 in DNA: TGCAGTGCTAGAGAGGCTAGGAGCACAGATACGCAGTATTTT. This encodes CSAREARSTDTQYF.

The sample holds a few counts of this clonotype. The chain links TRBV9 to TRBJ1-4; D unresolved. The germline V and J ends were trimmed by 0 bases and 8 bases, with 11 bases remaining between them. Germline CDR1 is SGDLS and CDR2 is YYNGEE. The CDR3 has 14 amino acids. The CDR3 coding sequence is TGTGCCAGCAGCGTAGCTCCTCAACACGAAAAACTGTTTTTT. Amino acids: CASSVAPQHEKLFF.

In its sample, this clonotype was seen many times. This rearrangement joins TRBV20-1 to TRBJ2-7; weak D call: TRBD1 (5 bases). Between the trimmed V and J ends, which lost 0 bases and 0 bases, there was a span of 9 bases. Germline CDR1 reads DFQATT; CDR2 reads SNEGSKA (reference sequence). CDR3 length equals 14 residues. Here the CDR3 DNA reads TGCAGTGCTAGAGACCTCCAGGGCTCCTACGAGCAGTACTTC. It yields the protein CSARDLQGSYEQYF.

The chain carries TRBV24-1 and TRBJ2-5; TRBD2 matches at 8 bases. CDR1 is KGHDR, CDR2 SFDVKD, per germline. CDR3 length equals 16 residues. After removal of 2 bases from V and 0 bases from J, the junction contained 4 bases not matched to a gene. CDR3 in amino acids: CATSDSRLAHQETQYF. The DNA for the CDR3 is TGTGCCACCAGTGATTCACGACTAGCGCACCAAGAGACCCAGTACTTC.

V gene TRBV6-5 combines with J gene TRBJ2-1, with D maybe TRBD2 (5 bases). The germline V and J ends were trimmed by 2 bases and 6 bases, with 17 bases remaining between them. This CDR3 spans 16 amino acids. Germline assignment: CDR1 MNHEY and CDR2 SVGAGI. For the CDR3, the DNA is TGTGCCAGCAGTTACCCGGGCGGGTCGGTATTCAATGAGCAGTTCTTC. Its translation is CASSYPGGSVFNEQFF.

The chain couples TRBV20-1 to TRBJ1-5, with a possible D match to TRBD1 (6 bases). The V end was cut by 6 bases, the J end by 1 base, with 13 bases between. Germline V gene data show CDR1 as DFQATT and CDR2 as SNEGSKA (reference sequence). The CDR3 loop spans 14 amino acids. The CDR3 bases are TGCAGTGCCTATGACAGGATAAGCAATCAGCCCCAGCATTTT. Translating gives CSAYDRISNQPQHF.

This clonotype was recorded at least ten times. This chain joins TRBV28 and TRBJ2-1; D remains ambiguous. With 4 bases removed from V and 12 bases from J, the gap between germline ends came to 13 bases. CDR1 MDHEN and CDR2 SYDVKM come from the germline V gene. This CDR3 is built from 12 residues. For the CDR3, the DNA is TGTGCCAGCAGTTCAACATCGCGTGGGCAGTTCTTC. Translation gives CASSSTSRGQFF.

In this sample, this clonotype turned up many times. The chain joins TRBV20-1 to TRBJ2-1; TRBD2 matches at 7 bases. Germline CDR1 and CDR2: DFQATT and SNEGSKA (reference sequence). The J segment lost 0 bases and the V segment lost 7 bases, leaving 9 bases of the junction unmatched. This CDR3 contains 15 residues. CDR3 sequence reads: CSVSSGLYSYNEQFF. CDR3 DNA: TGCAGTGTCTCTAGCGGACTCTACTCCTACAATGAGCAGTTCTTC.

This clonotype was detected many times. CDR3 bases: TGCAGTGCCCTCGCCCGGACCATGATGGAGCAGTACTTC. Its protein is CSALARTMMEQYF. The chain carries TRBV20-1 and TRBJ2-7; no clear D. The CDR3 is 13 residues long. Germline lookup yields CDR1 DFQATT and CDR2 SNEGSKA (reference sequence). The germline V and J ends were trimmed by 6 bases and 7 bases, with 19 bases remaining between them.

This clonotype was found many times. The chain uses TRBV18 and TRBJ1-1, with D possibly TRBD1 on 6 matching bases. V was pared by 0 bases and J by 1 base, with 9 bases between. The CDR3 has 15 amino acids. Germline-derived CDR1 and CDR2 are KGHSH and LQKENI. The CDR3 region has the DNA TGTGCCAGCTCACCACCCCAGGGGAAGAACACTGAAGCTTTCTTT. Encoded protein: CASSPPQGKNTEAFF.

On this clonotype itself: At one of its ends the junction is not consistent with the germline gene, which may arise from a read error. The J gene is TRBJ1-5, the V gene TRBV6-5, with a weak D call TRBD1 (6 bases). This CDR3 comprises 14 residues. In germline, CDR1 is MNHEY, CDR2 SVGAGI. The CDR3 is CASREKGEDQPKHF. The CDR3 DNA reads as TGTGCCAGCAGAGAAAAGGGGGAGGATCAGCCCAAGCATTTT.

In its sample, this clonotype was seen many times. For the CDR3, the DNA is TGTGCCAGCAGGGCGGGAATTGGGGGCGAACCCCAGCATTTT. Its translation: CASRAGIGGEPQHF. J is TRBJ1-5 and V is TRBV7-2; tentatively, D is TRBD1 (6 bases). Trimming took off 6 bases at V and 10 bases at J, with 19 bases between the two ends. Germline CDR1 reads SGHTA; CDR2 reads FQGNSA. This CDR3 comprises 14 residues. Based on the CDR3 plus reference TRBV7-2 and TRBJ1-5, the full variable domain is GAGVSQSPSNKVTEKGKDVELRCDPISGHTALYWYRQSLGQGLEFLIYFQGNSAPDKSGLPSDRFSAERTGGSVSTLTIQRTQQEDSAVYLCASRAGIGGEPQHFGDGTRLSIL.

This clonotype was observed at least ten times. V and J are TRBV5-1 and TRBJ1-5; D uncertain. Germline lookup yields CDR1 SGHRS and CDR2 YFSETQ. The V end lost 0 bases, the J end lost 1 base, and 8 bases lay between the germline ends. This CDR3 has 15 residues. The CDR3 sequence: CASSLEGVSNQPQHF. Here the CDR3 DNA reads TGCGCCAGCAGCTTGGAAGGTGTCAGCAATCAGCCCCAGCATTTT.

CDR3: CASRPQGPNEKLFF. The CDR3 DNA sequence: TGCGCCAGCAGGCCTCAGGGTCCTAATGAAAAACTGTTTTTT. The chain has TRBV5-1 and TRBJ1-4; D is perhaps TRBD1 (5 bases). This CDR3 is 14 amino acids long. V was clipped by 5 bases and J by 3 bases, with 11 bases between them. Germline loops: CDR1 SGHRS, CDR2 YFSETQ.

This clonotype was picked up a small number of times. This chain connects TRBV7-2 to TRBJ2-7; 13 positions match TRBD2. CDR1 and CDR2 (germline): SGHTA, FQGNSA. The CDR3 sequence is 15 residues long. V was pared by 5 bases and J by 2 bases, with 3 bases of the junction left unmatched. CDR3: CASSQLAGGPYEQYF. Here the CDR3 DNA reads TGTGCCAGCAGCCAACTAGCGGGGGGGCCCTACGAGCAGTACTTC.

This clonotype was recorded at least ten times. The chain joins TRBV20-1 to TRBJ2-1; 7 bases agree with TRBD2. Germline CDR1 is DFQATT and CDR2 is SNEGSKA (reference sequence). The ends lost 6 bases at V and 1 base at J; junction bases unmatched: 3. The CDR3 is 13 residues long. DNA for the CDR3: TGCAGTGCCCAGCGGGGTTCCTACAATGAGCAGTTCTTC. Its protein is CSAQRGSYNEQFF.

The table lists this clonotype with many counts. The CDR3 spells CSARDIGRQNYGYTF. For the CDR3, the DNA is TGCAGTGCTAGAGATATTGGGCGGCAAAACTATGGCTACACCTTC. The genes are TRBV20-1 and TRBJ1-2; no clear D. The CDR3 extends over 15 amino acids. Germline-derived CDR1 and CDR2 are DFQATT and SNEGSKA (reference sequence). The V gene lost 0 bases and the J gene lost 2 bases, with 13 bases spanning the gap.

V and J are TRBV14 and TRBJ2-1; 10 nucleotides line up with TRBD1. J was trimmed by 10 bases and V by 5 bases; bases with no gene match: 5. This CDR3 is built from 13 residues. CDR1 and CDR2 from the germline V gene are SGHDN and FVKESK. DNA for the CDR3: TGTGCCAGCAGCTCGACAGGGGGCGCGGAGCAGTTCTTC. Protein product: CASSSTGGAEQFF.

The sample holds many counts of this clonotype. The rearrangement uses TRBV18 and TRBJ2-1; D may be TRBD1 (5 bases). Germline loops: CDR1 KGHSH, CDR2 LQKENI. Trimming pared 3 bases from V and 9 bases from J, leaving 12 bases between. The CDR3 loop spans 13 amino acids. The CDR3 reads CASSPKGQGEQFF. CDR3 in DNA: TGTGCCAGCTCACCTAAGGGGCAGGGTGAGCAGTTCTTC.

This clonotype was seen many times. The gene calls are TRBV6-5 and TRBJ2-7; D is perhaps TRBD2 (6 bases). Germline assignment: CDR1 MNHEY and CDR2 SVGAGI. The CDR3 is 13 amino acids. V was shortened by 4 bases and J by 4 bases, with 11 bases between the two germline ends. In DNA form, the CDR3 reads TGTGCCAGCAGTTCTCCGCGGGAATACGAGCAGTACTTC. Amino acids: CASSSPREYEQYF.